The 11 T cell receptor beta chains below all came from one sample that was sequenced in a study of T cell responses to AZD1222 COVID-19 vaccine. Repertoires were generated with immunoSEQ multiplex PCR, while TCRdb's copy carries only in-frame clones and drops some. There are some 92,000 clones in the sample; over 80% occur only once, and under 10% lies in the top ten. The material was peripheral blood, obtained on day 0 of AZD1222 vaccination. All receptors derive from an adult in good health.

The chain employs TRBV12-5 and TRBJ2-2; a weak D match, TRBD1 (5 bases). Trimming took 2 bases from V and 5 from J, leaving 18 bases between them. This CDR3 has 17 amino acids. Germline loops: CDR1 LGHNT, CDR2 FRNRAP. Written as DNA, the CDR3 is TGTGCTAGTGGTTTGACCGAGACAGCTGATTTAACCGGGGAGCTGTTTTTT. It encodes CASGLTETADLTGELFF.

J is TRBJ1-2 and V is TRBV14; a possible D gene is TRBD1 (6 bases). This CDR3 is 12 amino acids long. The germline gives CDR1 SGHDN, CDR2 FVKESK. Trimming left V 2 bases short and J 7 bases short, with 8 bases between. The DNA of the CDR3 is TGTGCCAGCAGCCAAACAGGGTTTGGCTACACCTTC. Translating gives CASSQTGFGYTF.

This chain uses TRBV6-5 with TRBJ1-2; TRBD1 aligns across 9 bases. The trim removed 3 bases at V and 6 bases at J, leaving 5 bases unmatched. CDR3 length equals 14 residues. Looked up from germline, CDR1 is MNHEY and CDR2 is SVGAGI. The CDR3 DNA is TGTGCCAGCAGTTATGGACAGGGGAACGATGGCTACACCTTC. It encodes CASSYGQGNDGYTF.

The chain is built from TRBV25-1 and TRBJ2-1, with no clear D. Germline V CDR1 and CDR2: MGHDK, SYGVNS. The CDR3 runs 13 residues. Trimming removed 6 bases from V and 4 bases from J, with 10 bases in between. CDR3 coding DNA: TGTGCCAGCAGCGGAGATTGGTACAATGAGCAGTTCTTC. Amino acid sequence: CASSGDWYNEQFF. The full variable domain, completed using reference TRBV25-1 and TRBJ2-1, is EADIYQTPRYLVIGTGKKITLECSQTMGHDKMYWYQQDPGMELHLIHYSYGVNSTEKGDLSSESTVSRIRTEHFPLTLESARPSHTSQYLCASSGDWYNEQFFGPGTRLTVL.

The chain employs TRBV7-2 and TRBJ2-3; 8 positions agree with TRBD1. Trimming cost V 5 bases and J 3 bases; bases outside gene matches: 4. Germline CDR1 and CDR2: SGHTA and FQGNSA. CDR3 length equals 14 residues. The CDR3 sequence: CASSKDRATDTQYF. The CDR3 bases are TGTGCCAGCAGCAAGGACAGGGCAACAGATACGCAGTATTTT.

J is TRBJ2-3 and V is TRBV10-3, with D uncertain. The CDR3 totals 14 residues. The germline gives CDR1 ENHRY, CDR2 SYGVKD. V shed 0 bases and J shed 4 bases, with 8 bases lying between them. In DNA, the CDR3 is TGTGCCATCAGTGAGTCTACTGGCGCAGATACGCAGTATTTT. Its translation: CAISESTGADTQYF.

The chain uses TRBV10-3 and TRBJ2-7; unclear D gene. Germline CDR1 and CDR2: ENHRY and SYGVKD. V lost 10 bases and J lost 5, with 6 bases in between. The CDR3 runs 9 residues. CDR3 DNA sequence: TGTGCCAATCGCCACGAGCAGTACTTC. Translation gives CANRHEQYF.

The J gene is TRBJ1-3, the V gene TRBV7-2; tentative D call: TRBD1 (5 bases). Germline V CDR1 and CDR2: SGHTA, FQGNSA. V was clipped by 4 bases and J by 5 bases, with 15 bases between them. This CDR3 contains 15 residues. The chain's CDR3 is CASSSVGGSRNTIYF. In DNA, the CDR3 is TGTGCCAGCAGCTCCGTCGGGGGTTCCAGAAACACCATATATTTT.

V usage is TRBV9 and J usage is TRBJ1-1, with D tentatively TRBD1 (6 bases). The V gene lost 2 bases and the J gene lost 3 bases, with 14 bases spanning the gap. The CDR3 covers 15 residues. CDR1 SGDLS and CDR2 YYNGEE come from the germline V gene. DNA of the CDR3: TGTGCCAGCAGCGTCGGGACGAGGGGGTACACTGAAGCTTTCTTT. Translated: CASSVGTRGYTEAFF.

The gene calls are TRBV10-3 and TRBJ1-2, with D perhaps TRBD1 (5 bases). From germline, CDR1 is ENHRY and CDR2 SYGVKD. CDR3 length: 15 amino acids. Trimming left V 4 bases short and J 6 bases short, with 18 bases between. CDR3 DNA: TGTGCCATCAGTGCAGCCCGGGGGGATTGGCATGGCTACACCTTC. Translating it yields CAISAARGDWHGYTF.

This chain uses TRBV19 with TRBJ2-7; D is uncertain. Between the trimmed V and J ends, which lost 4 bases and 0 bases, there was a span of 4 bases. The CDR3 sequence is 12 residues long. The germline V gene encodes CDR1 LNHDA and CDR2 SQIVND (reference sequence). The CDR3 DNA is TGTGCCAGTAGTACGAGCTCCTACGAGCAGTACTTC. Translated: CASSTSSYEQYF.